This T cell receptor beta chain was observed in a study of blood T cell repertoires in COVID-19. At the level of the study: Some COVID-19 samples were acute and others convalescent; all came from the United States, Italy and Spain.

In the original workflow: Estimation of nucleated cell counts relied on the amplification of reference gene primers. The protocol was immunoSEQ multiplex PCR, while the TCRdb copy is restricted to in-frame clones and leaves out a portion. V and J calls and clone size are those listed in that table; D and trimming were worked out from the DNA. The data show 250,000 to 350,000 clones, approximately 91% seen once. This sequence originates from a woman in her sixties or seventies with acute or convalescent COVID-19. The sample was peripheral blood.

In nucleotides, the CDR3 is TGTGCCTGGAGGGGACAGACAAACGGGGAGCTGTTTTTT. Protein sequence: CAWRGQTNGELFF. This chain uses TRBV30 with TRBJ2-2; 7 bases agree with TRBD1. Germline V lookup: CDR1 GTSNPN, CDR2 SVGIG (reference sequence). CDR3 length: 13 residues. After removal of 3 bases from V and 7 bases from J, the junction contained 5 bases not matched to a gene. Based on the CDR3 plus reference TRBV30 and TRBJ2-2, the full variable domain is SQTIHQWPATLVQPVGSPLSLECTVEGTSNPNLYWYRQAAGRGLQLLFYSVGIGQISSEVPQNLSASRPQDRQFILSSKKLLLSDSGFYLCAWRGQTNGELFFGEGSRLTVL.